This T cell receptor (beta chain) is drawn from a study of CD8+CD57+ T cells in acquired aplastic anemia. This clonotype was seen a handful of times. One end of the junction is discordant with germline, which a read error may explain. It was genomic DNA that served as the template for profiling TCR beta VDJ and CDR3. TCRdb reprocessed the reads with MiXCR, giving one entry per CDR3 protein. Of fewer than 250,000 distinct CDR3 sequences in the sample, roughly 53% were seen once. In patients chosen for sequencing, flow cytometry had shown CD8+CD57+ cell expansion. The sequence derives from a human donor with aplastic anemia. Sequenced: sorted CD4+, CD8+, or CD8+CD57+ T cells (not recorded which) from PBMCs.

The CDR3 sequence is CASSAGRAATNENLFF. The CDR3 coding sequence is TGCGCCAGCAGCGCCGGCAGGGCCGCAACTAATGAAAACCTGTTTTTT. The chain joins TRBV4-1 to TRBJ1-4, with D perhaps TRBD1 (5 bases). CDR1 MGHRA and CDR2 YSYEKL come from the germline V gene. This CDR3 is built from 16 residues.